This T cell receptor (beta chain) was observed in a study of identical twins. This clonotype was detected many times. Per germline, CDR1 SGHRS and CDR2 YFSETQ. The CDR3 extends over 13 amino acids. Trimming removed 2 bases at V and 3 bases at J, with 9 bases between. One entry per CDR3 protein, called by TCRdb with MiXCR from the 5' RACE reads. Of approximately 600,000 distinct CDR3 sequences in the sample, roughly 9.9% were seen once. The same sample was also studied in work on yellow fever vaccine responses in identical twins.

The sample consisted of PBMCs. This rearrangement joins TRBV5-1 to TRBJ2-7, with a possible D match to TRBD2 (5 bases). The TCR sequence derives from a woman aged 18-29 years in good health. CDR3 in DNA: TGCGCCAGCAGCTTCGGGGTAGACTACGAGCAGTACTTC. Amino acids: CASSFGVDYEQYF.